The rows below give T cell receptor beta chains drawn from one sample of a study of cytomegalovirus exposure and HLA in healthy donors. Sequenced by immunoSEQ multiplex PCR; TCRdb stores in-frame clones only, minus some. The sample contains more than 55,000 clones, 80% to 95% of which appear only once. Sequenced sample: PBMCs. These TCRs come from a man younger than 35 in good health and CMV-seronegative. The CDR3 runs from the conserved cysteine through the conserved F or W. A D gene is named only where the DNA matches it firmly. A clone size is listed for some rows: how often the clone was seen (once, few, many), or a class if it is expanded.

clone_size	d_call	v_call	j_call	cdr3_nt	cdr3_aa
.	.	TRBV27	TRBJ1-2	TGTGCCAGCAGTTTGGGAGGGTTAGGCGGCTACACCTTC	CASSLGGLGGYTF
.	.	TRBV9	TRBJ1-1	TGTGCCAGCAGCCCAGATCGAGGGGGAGCTTTCTTT	CASSPDRGGAFF
.	TRBD2	TRBV7-9	TRBJ2-1	TGTGCCAGCAGCTTAGAAGCGGGAGGGCCCAAATACAATGAGCAGTTCTTC	CASSLEAGGPKYNEQFF
.	TRBD1	TRBV18	TRBJ2-2	TGTGCCAGCTCGGGGACGGGACAGCCGAACACCGGGGAGCTGTTTTTT	CASSGTGQPNTGELFF
.	.	TRBV19	TRBJ1-5	TGTGCCAGTAGTCTCGAGTCATATAGCAATCAGCCCCAGCATTTT	CASSLESYSNQPQHF
.	TRBD2	TRBV2	TRBJ2-3	TGTGCCAGCAGTGCCCAGGGACTAGCGGGAGATACGCAGTATTTT	CASSAQGLAGDTQYF
.	.	TRBV28	TRBJ2-7	TGTGCCAGCAGTTCCCGGAGACTAGTCTACGAGCAGTACTTC	CASSSRRLVYEQYF
.	.	TRBV5-5	TRBJ2-5	TGTGCCAGCAGCTTGGGACTGGGACAAGGGCAAGAGACCCAGTACTTC	CASSLGLGQGQETQYF
.	.	TRBV5-1	TRBJ2-1	TGCGCCAGCGGCTACCCGGGGAGGGGGGATGAGCAGTTCTTC	CASGYPGRGDEQFF
.	.	TRBV9	TRBJ2-5	TGTGCCAGCAGCGTAGGTGGCGGGATCCTTGGGGAGACCCAGTACTTC	CASSVGGGILGETQYF
once	.	TRBV7-9	TRBJ1-1	TGTGCCAGCAGCACCCGGACCCGGGAGAACACTGAAGCTTTCTTT	CASSTRTRENTEAFF
.	.	TRBV7-9	TRBJ2-7	TGTGCCAGCAGCCAAAGGGGGTCCCTGGGAGAGCAGTACTTC	CASSQRGSLGEQYF
.	.	TRBV2	TRBJ2-7	TGTGCCAGCAGTGTGAGGACAGCCTCCTACGAGCAGTACTTC	CASSVRTASYEQYF
.	TRBD2	TRBV11-3	TRBJ2-2	TGTGCCAGCAGCATCACTAGCGGGAGGTCCGGGGAGCTGTTTTTT	CASSITSGRSGELFF
.	TRBD2	TRBV7-2	TRBJ2-5	TGTGCCAGCAGCTTAGGGGTAGCGGGAGTCGGAGAGACCCAGTACTTC	CASSLGVAGVGETQYF
.	TRBD1	TRBV10-3	TRBJ2-7	TGTGCCATCAAACAGGGGGCCCCCAATGACGAGCAGTACTTC	CAIKQGAPNDEQYF
.	.	TRBV6-5	TRBJ2-1	TGTGCCAGCAGTTATGGGGCAGTGGTGAACAATGAGCAGTTCTTC	CASSYGAVVNNEQFF
medium-sized	.	TRBV10-2	TRBJ2-1	TGCGCCAGCGGCGGGACTCCGGCATCCTTTTCTTCCAATGAGCAGTTCTTC	CASGGTPASFSSNEQFF
.	.	TRBV5-8	TRBJ1-2	TGTGCCAGCAGCTTATATTTGGGTCGCGGGGTTGAAGGCTACACCTTC	CASSLYLGRGVEGYTF
.	TRBD2	TRBV6-1	TRBJ2-3	TGTGCCAGCAGTGGCGGGGGTTATACGCAGTATTTT	CASSGGGYTQYF
.	TRBD2	TRBV10-2	TRBJ2-5	TGCGCCAGCAGTCGGGGGACTAGGGGAGAGACCCAGTACTTC	CASSRGTRGETQYF
.	TRBD2	TRBV14	TRBJ2-7	TGTGCCAGCAGCCATCTACCGGGACTAGCCGTCGAGCAGTACTTC	CASSHLPGLAVEQYF
.	TRBD1	TRBV9	TRBJ2-2	TGTGCCAGCAGCGTAGTACCGGGACAGGGAACCGGGGAGCTGTTTTTT	CASSVVPGQGTGELFF
once	TRBD2	TRBV7-2	TRBJ2-2	TGTGCCAGCAGCTTTCTAGCGGCGAACACCGGGGAGCTGTTTTTT	CASSFLAANTGELFF
.	TRBD2	TRBV29-1	TRBJ2-7	TGCAGCGTTGAGGGGGCCGGGACTAGCGGGGACTACGAGCAGTACTTC	CSVEGAGTSGDYEQYF
.	TRBD2	TRBV6-6	TRBJ2-1	TGTGCCAGCACCTCCGGGGGGGCCGGCTCCTACAATGAGCAGTTCTTC	CASTSGGAGSYNEQFF
.	.	TRBV29-1	TRBJ1-2	TGCAGCGTTTCCTCGGGGAACTATGGCTACACCTTC	CSVSSGNYGYTF
.	TRBD1	TRBV4-2	TRBJ1-2	TGTGCCAGCGGCGACGGGACAGGGGGCGATGACGGCTACACCTTC	CASGDGTGGDDGYTF
.	TRBD1	TRBV27	TRBJ1-2	TGTGCCAGCATGAACAGGGGCTATGGCTACACCTTC	CASMNRGYGYTF
.	.	TRBV10-2	TRBJ2-1	TGCGCCAGCACCACGGGGGGCGGGCCCTACAATGAGCAGTTCTTC	CASTTGGGPYNEQFF
.	.	TRBV18	TRBJ1-5	TGTGCCAGCTCACCACGCAAGGGGCTCCAGCCCCAGCATTTT	CASSPRKGLQPQHF
.	TRBD1	TRBV5-1	TRBJ2-3	TGCGCCAGCAGCTTGGCCGGGACAGGGCTCGCCAAAATGAGCACAGATACGCAGTATTTT	CASSLAGTGLAKMSTDTQYF
few	TRBD1	TRBV6-4	TRBJ2-2	TGTGCCAGCAGTGGGACAGGGGACACCGGGGAGCTGTTTTTT	CASSGTGDTGELFF
.	TRBD1	TRBV7-9	TRBJ2-7	TGTGCCAGCAGCTTCGGGACAGGCGATATCTACGAGCAGTACTTC	CASSFGTGDIYEQYF
.	.	TRBV7-2	TRBJ2-1	TGTGCCAGCAGCTTAGACCGCGGGAACTACAATGAGCAGTTCTTC	CASSLDRGNYNEQFF